The 17 T cell receptor beta chains reported below all come from one sample, sequenced in a study of T cell responses to AZD1222 COVID-19 vaccine. This table comes from immunoSEQ multiplex PCR, and its TCRdb copy is limited to in-frame clones, with some not included. The sample shows roughly 80,000 clones, just over 90% of them seen only once. Sequenced material: peripheral blood, taken 28 days after the second AZD1222 dose. The receptors originated from an adult who received the AZD1222 COVID-19 vaccine.

The J gene is TRBJ2-7, the V gene TRBV6-5, with 9 bases lining up with TRBD2. V dropped 5 bases and J dropped 4; count of bases not matched to a gene: 0. The CDR3 has 12 amino acids. Germline lookup yields CDR1 MNHEY and CDR2 SVGAGI. The CDR3 DNA follows: TGTGCCAGCAGTACTAGCGGGTACGAGCAGTACTTC. It specifies CASSTSGYEQYF.

V and J are TRBV2 and TRBJ1-1; the match to TRBD1 covers 7 bases. The CDR3 is 14 residues long. CDR1 is SNHLY and CDR2 is FYNNEI in the germline V gene. The V and J ends lost 10 bases and 1 base, in that order; junction bases with no gene match: 9. CDR3: CATLQGPSNTEAFF. As DNA, the CDR3 is TGTGCCACATTACAGGGGCCCTCGAACACTGAAGCTTTCTTT.

This chain links TRBV24-1 with TRBJ2-3; D is undetermined. V was trimmed by 6 bases and J by 5 bases, leaving 5 bases between them. CDR1 and CDR2 (germline): KGHDR, SFDVKD. The CDR3 has 11 residues. The CDR3 reads CATSSLDTQYF. The CDR3 DNA reads TGTGCCACCAGTTCCCTAGATACGCAGTATTTT.

The chain carries TRBV6-1 and TRBJ1-2; maybe TRBD1 (6 bases). Germline V gene sequence: CDR1 MNHNS, CDR2 SASEGT. V was cut by 0 bases and J by 4 bases, with 21 bases left in between. This CDR3 comprises 18 residues. For the CDR3, the DNA is TGTGCCAGCAGTGAAGCGCTCGGGGGGGCGACCACGGCCTATGGCTACACCTTC. This gives the protein CASSEALGGATTAYGYTF.

CDR3 sequence reads: CASRTGTGFNYGYTF. CDR3 DNA sequence: TGTGCCAGCAGGACCGGGACAGGCTTTAACTATGGCTACACCTTC. The chain carries TRBV5-6 and TRBJ1-2; 8 bases are shared with TRBD1. This CDR3 spans 15 amino acids. V lost 5 bases to trimming and J lost 1 base; unmatched junction nucleotides: 7. In germline, CDR1 is SGHDT, CDR2 YYEEEE.

In its sample, this clone was seen a few times. V and J are TRBV7-9 and TRBJ2-7; 9 bases match TRBD1. The CDR3 sequence is 13 residues long. Germline V gene data show CDR1 as SEHNR and CDR2 as FQNEAQ (reference sequence). J lost 5 bases, V lost 2 bases, and 1 base had no gene match. CDR3 nucleotides: TGTGCCAGCAGCTTAACAGGGGGCGACGAGCAGTACTTC. This sequence encodes CASSLTGGDEQYF.

This chain uses TRBV6-2 or TRBV6-3 with TRBJ2-7, with a tentative D call TRBD2 (6 bases). V was shortened by 6 bases and J by 2 bases, with 17 bases between the two germline ends. Germline V gene sequence: CDR1 MNHEY, CDR2 SVGEGT. CDR3 length: 15 residues. Here the CDR3 reads CASSRGDDWAYEQYF. The CDR3 region has the DNA TGTGCCAGCAGCCGCGGGGACGACTGGGCCTACGAGCAGTACTTC.

The chain uses TRBV6-5 and TRBJ1-6; D remains ambiguous. The length of the CDR3 is 15 residues. V was clipped by 2 bases and J by 5 bases, with 10 bases between them. In germline, CDR1 is MNHEY, CDR2 SVGAGI. The DNA of the CDR3 is TGTGCCAGCAGTTACGGAGGCCACGATAATTCACCCCTCCACTTT. Its translation: CASSYGGHDNSPLHF.

This sequence joins TRBV7-3 and TRBJ2-3; 13 bases map to TRBD2. V lost 4 bases to trimming and J lost 4 bases; unmatched junction nucleotides: 8. The length of the CDR3 is 17 residues. The germline V gene encodes CDR1 SGHTA and CDR2 FQGTGA. Here the CDR3 reads CASSSGLAGVGADTQYF. In DNA form, the CDR3 reads TGTGCCAGCAGCTCCGGACTAGCGGGGGTAGGGGCAGATACGCAGTATTTT.

J is TRBJ2-1 and V is TRBV27; D not resolved. The CDR3 totals 17 residues. V lost 6 bases, J lost 0 bases, and 18 bases lay in between. Germline-derived CDR1 and CDR2 are MNHEY and SMNVEV (reference sequence). CDR3 bases: TGTGCCAGCAGCGAACGGGCGCTCCCGAGCTCCTACAATGAGCAGTTCTTC. Amino acid sequence: CASSERALPSSYNEQFF.

This chain uses TRBV2 with TRBJ2-3; D gene ambiguous. Germline CDR1 SNHLY, CDR2 FYNNEI. The CDR3 sequence is 14 residues long. The V and J ends lost 2 bases and 2 bases respectively, with 8 bases between them. The chain's CDR3 is CASSELTLTDTQYF. CDR3 sequence (DNA): TGTGCCAGCAGTGAATTGACGCTCACAGATACGCAGTATTTT.

This rearrangement joins TRBV4-1 to TRBJ1-4; 8 bases agree with TRBD1. V was pared by 2 bases and J by 8 bases, with 10 bases of the junction left unmatched. Germline V gene sequence: CDR1 MGHRA, CDR2 YSYEKL. The length of the CDR3 is 16 residues. In DNA, the CDR3 is TGCGCCAGCAGCCAAAGGGGGACAGGTAACGAGGAAAAACTGTTTTTT. This codes for CASSQRGTGNEEKLFF.

The chain combines TRBV2 with TRBJ2-5; TRBD2 aligns across 10 bases. The CDR3 length is 15 residues. Germline CDR1 reads SNHLY; CDR2 reads FYNNEI. Unmatched junction bases numbered 3, after V lost 5 bases and J lost 0 bases. CDR3 sequence reads: CASSKTSGYQETQYF. As DNA, the CDR3 is TGTGCCAGCAGTAAGACTAGCGGGTACCAAGAGACCCAGTACTTC.

The chain is built from TRBV4-1 and TRBJ1-2; D gene ambiguous. The V end was cut by 2 bases, the J end by 3 bases, with 4 bases between. The CDR3 is made up of 12 amino acids. In germline, CDR1 is MGHRA, CDR2 YSYEKL. CDR3 residues: CASSQSHYGYTF. Here the CDR3 DNA reads TGCGCCAGCAGCCAATCACACTATGGCTACACCTTC.

The V gene is TRBV27, the J gene TRBJ1-1; D is perhaps TRBD1 (5 bases). This CDR3 contains 16 residues. Deletions cut 4 bases from V and 1 base from J, with 16 bases between. CDR1 and CDR2 from the germline V gene are MNHEY and SMNVEV (reference sequence). This chain's CDR3 is CASSSRRGETNTEAFF. In nucleotides, the CDR3 is TGTGCCAGCAGTTCAAGGAGAGGGGAAACGAACACTGAAGCTTTCTTT.

The chain uses TRBV11-3 and TRBJ2-5, with D unclear. CDR1 is SGHNT and CDR2 is YENEEA in the germline V gene. With 0 bases removed from V and 2 bases from J, the gap between germline ends came to 7 bases. This CDR3 comprises 14 residues. The CDR3 spells CASSLDPAQETQYF. The CDR3, as DNA: TGTGCCAGCAGCTTAGACCCGGCACAAGAGACCCAGTACTTC.

This chain joins TRBV11-3 and TRBJ2-5; no clear D. The CDR3 loop spans 13 amino acids. Trimming pared 3 bases from V and 5 bases from J, leaving 10 bases between. Germline CDR1 reads SGHNT; CDR2 reads YENEEA. CDR3 protein: CASSFTESETQYF. The CDR3 DNA reads as TGTGCCAGCAGCTTCACAGAGTCGGAGACCCAGTACTTC.